Listed here are 32 T cell receptor beta chains from one sample, sequenced in a study of blood T cell repertoires in COVID-19. Assay used: immunoSEQ multiplex PCR; TCRdb lists only in-frame clones, some missing. The sample yields 270,000 or so clones, about nine tenths seen once. The material sequenced was PBMCs or T cells enriched from blood (not recorded which). These receptors were obtained from a woman aged 30 to 39 with acute COVID-19.

The J gene is TRBJ2-1, the V gene TRBV30, with 10 nucleotides matching TRBD2. Losses at the gene ends were 4 bases for V and 4 bases for J; bases not matched to a gene: 1. The CDR3 is 13 amino acids. Germline V lookup: CDR1 GTSNPN, CDR2 SVGIG (reference sequence). CDR3 amino acids: CAWTSGSYNEQFF. Written as DNA, the CDR3 is TGTGCCTGGACTAGCGGGAGTTACAATGAGCAGTTCTTC.

The rearrangement links TRBV19 to TRBJ1-5, with TRBD1 as a possible D gene (6 bases). Germline CDR1 and CDR2: LNHDA and SQIVND (reference sequence). This CDR3 is built from 14 residues. Trimming pared 7 bases from V and 6 bases from J, leaving 16 bases between. CDR3: CASTPVGGGQPQHF. In DNA, the CDR3 is TGTGCCAGTACCCCCGTTGGGGGCGGTCAGCCCCAGCATTTT.

The chain is built from TRBV29-1 and TRBJ1-2, with a weak D call TRBD1 (6 bases). The CDR3 is 15 amino acids. Germline-derived CDR1 and CDR2 are SQVTM and ANQGSEA. V lost 1 base and J 1 base, leaving 13 bases between the germline ends. As DNA, the CDR3 is TGCAGCGTTGAAGGTTCACAGGGCGTTAACTATGGCTACACCTTC. Encoded protein: CSVEGSQGVNYGYTF.

This sequence joins TRBV13 and TRBJ2-7; 7 bases are shared with TRBD1. Germline loops: CDR1 PRHDT, CDR2 FYEKMQ (reference sequence). The CDR3 contains 16 residues. With 5 bases clipped from V and 1 base from J, the junction kept 11 bases outside the gene matches. The CDR3 region has the DNA TGTGCCAGCAGCCCGGGACAGACCATTACTTCCTACGAGCAGTACTTC. Translated, it gives CASSPGQTITSYEQYF.

This clone was found once. This rearrangement joins TRBV24-1 to TRBJ2-2; a possible D gene is TRBD1 (6 bases). The CDR3 contains 19 residues. Trimming took 4 bases from V and 3 from J, leaving 23 bases between them. In germline, CDR1 is KGHDR, CDR2 SFDVKD. The CDR3 spells CATSDSDLRQGRYTGELFF. The CDR3 region has the DNA TGTGCCACCAGTGACTCCGACCTTCGGCAGGGGCGGTACACCGGGGAGCTGTTTTTT.

The V call is TRBV29-1, the J call TRBJ2-7; D may be TRBD1 (6 bases). Germline CDR1 SQVTM, CDR2 ANQGSEA. The CDR3 contains 14 residues. Trimming shortened V by 3 bases and J by 0 bases, and 12 bases separated the two germline ends. The CDR3 DNA is TGCAGCGTTGAGGACCCAGGGGTCTCCTACGAGCAGTACTTC. This sequence encodes CSVEDPGVSYEQYF.

This chain joins TRBV30 and TRBJ2-1; TRBD2 agrees at 8 bases. The ends lost 0 bases at V and 8 bases at J; junction bases unmatched: 15. The CDR3 spans 17 residues. CDR1 and CDR2 from the germline V gene are GTSNPN and SVGIG (reference sequence). CDR3 coding DNA: TGTGCCTGGAGTGTAATAGGGTCGGGAGGGCAGGACGATGAGCAGTTCTTC. It specifies CAWSVIGSGGQDDEQFF.

The chain employs TRBV11-2 and TRBJ1-4; 7 positions agree with TRBD1. J lost 6 bases, V lost 4 bases, and 11 bases had no gene match. Germline CDR1 SGHAT, CDR2 FQNNGV. The CDR3 loop spans 16 amino acids. For the CDR3, the DNA is TGTGCCAGCAGCTCCGTCCCTACCGGGACAGATGAAAAACTGTTTTTT. Protein sequence: CASSSVPTGTDEKLFF.

This clone was seen a single time. The chain employs TRBV2 and TRBJ2-2; no reliable D call. This CDR3 region has 12 residues. The V gene's germline CDR1 is SNHLY and CDR2 FYNNEI. Between the trimmed V and J ends, which lost 5 bases and 5 bases, there was a span of 6 bases. CDR3 DNA: TGTGCCAGCAGTCCCCAGACCGGGGAGCTGTTTTTT. It encodes CASSPQTGELFF.

This clone came up once. This chain links TRBV7-8 with TRBJ2-1; perhaps TRBD2 as D (5 bases). The CDR3 contains 16 residues. Germline CDR1 is SGHVS and CDR2 is FQNEAQ. Trimming shortened V by 3 bases and J by 7 bases, and 19 bases separated the two germline ends. In DNA, the CDR3 is TGTGCCAGCAGCTTCTCTCGGCGGGTGAGCTGGAATGAGCAGTTCTTC. This translates into CASSFSRRVSWNEQFF.

V is TRBV18 and J is TRBJ2-1; 9 bases match TRBD2. From germline, CDR1 is KGHSH and CDR2 LQKENI. The V segment lost 5 bases and the J segment 9 bases; nucleotides outside the gene matches: 11. The CDR3 runs to 15 residues. The CDR3, as DNA: TGTGCCAGCTCATCCCTAGCGGGAACCCCCCCTGAGCAGTTCTTC. Its protein is CASSSLAGTPPEQFF.

V gene TRBV14 combines with J gene TRBJ1-1; unclear D gene. This CDR3 spans 14 amino acids. V lost 0 bases to trimming and J lost 4 bases, with 9 bases between them. The germline gives CDR1 SGHDN, CDR2 FVKESK. The CDR3 sequence: CASSQEIRGTEAFF. The CDR3 DNA is TGTGCCAGCAGCCAAGAAATCCGAGGCACTGAAGCTTTCTTT.

The V gene is TRBV5-1, the J gene TRBJ2-7; possibly TRBD1 for D (5 bases). CDR1 is SGHRS and CDR2 is YFSETQ in the germline V gene. This CDR3 contains 13 residues. Trimming stripped 2 bases from V and 2 bases from J, with 8 bases between. As DNA, the CDR3 is TGCGCCAGCAGCTTTACGGACACCTACGAGCAGTACTTC. Protein: CASSFTDTYEQYF.

This CDR3 is CASSFDRGRTDTQYF. The CDR3 nucleotides read TGTGCCAGTTCTTTCGACAGGGGGCGCACAGATACGCAGTATTTT. V and J are TRBV19 and TRBJ2-3, with 10 bases that match TRBD1. Per germline, CDR1 LNHDA and CDR2 SQIVND (reference sequence). This CDR3 spans 15 amino acids. J gave up 1 base and V 8 bases, and 6 bases lay outside the gene matches.

V usage is TRBV28 and J usage is TRBJ2-3, with 8 nucleotides matching TRBD1. Per the germline V gene, CDR1 is MDHEN and CDR2 is SYDVKM. Losses at the gene ends were 7 bases for V and 4 bases for J; bases not matched to a gene: 13. This CDR3 is built from 16 residues. CDR3 in DNA: TGTGCCAGCATATCCCAGGGGGCAGTATTGGCAGATACGCAGTATTTT. This gives the protein CASISQGAVLADTQYF.

The V and J genes are TRBV4-2 and TRBJ1-4; 7 positions match TRBD1. After removal of 1 base from V and 4 bases from J, the junction contained 9 bases not matched to a gene. This CDR3 spans 17 amino acids. CDR1 is LGHNA and CDR2 is YNFKEQ in the germline V gene. The CDR3 region has the DNA TGTGCCAGCAGCCAAGGGGGGACCGGGACAGATAATGAAAAACTGTTTTTT. Translated: CASSQGGTGTDNEKLFF.

The CDR3 DNA sequence: TGTGCCAGTAGTAACACCTACGAGCAGTACTTC. It translates to CASSNTYEQYF. The gene calls are TRBV19 and TRBJ2-7; D not resolved. This CDR3 contains 11 residues. The germline V and J ends were trimmed by 4 bases and 2 bases, with 3 bases remaining between them. Germline values: CDR1 LNHDA, CDR2 SQIVND (reference sequence).

V and J are TRBV19 and TRBJ2-3, with 8 positions matching TRBD2. The germline gives CDR1 LNHDA, CDR2 SQIVND (reference sequence). V shed 6 bases and J 2 bases; nucleotides not matched to a gene: 7. This CDR3 region has 15 residues. The CDR3: CASSSTSENTDTQYF. The CDR3 bases are TGTGCCAGTAGCTCGACTAGCGAGAACACAGATACGCAGTATTTT. Together with reference TRBV19 and TRBJ2-3, the CDR3 gives the full variable domain: DGGITQSPKYLFRKEGQNVTLSCEQNLNHDAMYWYRQDPGQGLRLIYYSQIVNDFQKGDIAEGYSVSREKKESFPLTVTSAQKNPTAFYLCASSSTSENTDTQYFGPGTRLTVL.

The gene calls are TRBV10-3 and TRBJ1-5; 12 bases align to TRBD1. J lost 7 bases, V lost 8 bases, and 3 bases had no gene match. Germline assignment: CDR1 ENHRY and CDR2 SYGVKD. The CDR3 covers 13 residues. CDR3 nucleotides: TGTGCCATCTCCGGGACAGGGGGCCAGCCCCAGCATTTT. It yields the protein CAISGTGGQPQHF.

This sequence joins TRBV21-1 and TRBJ1-6. TRBV21-1 is a pseudogene segment. The CDR3 has 13 amino acids. The CDR3 region has the DNA TGTGCCAATAACAGCCGGGGGGATTCACCCCTCCACTTT. Protein product: CANNSRGDSPLHF.

J is TRBJ2-2 and V is TRBV29-1, with 11 positions matching TRBD2. Unmatched junction bases numbered 6, after V lost 4 bases and J lost 5 bases. The CDR3 covers 15 residues. Looked up from germline, CDR1 is SQVTM and CDR2 is ANQGSEA. The CDR3, as DNA: TGCAGCGTTGTCACTAGCGGGAGCGGAACCGGGGAGCTGTTTTTT. It codes for CSVVTSGSGTGELFF.

J is TRBJ2-1 and V is TRBV6-5; 8 positions match TRBD1. V dropped 6 bases and J dropped 5; count of bases not matched to a gene: 9. The CDR3 has 15 residues. Germline-derived CDR1 and CDR2 are MNHEY and SVGAGI. This CDR3 is CASRFQGAPNNEQFF. CDR3 DNA: TGTGCCAGCAGATTCCAGGGGGCCCCCAACAATGAGCAGTTCTTC.

The sample holds one count of this clone. At one end the junction does not follow the germline gene, possibly because of a read error. The chain is built from TRBV5-4 and TRBJ2-5, with D uncertain. The germline CDR1 and CDR2 sequences are SGHNT and YYREEE (reference sequence). This CDR3 has 13 residues. The CDR3 nucleotides are TGTGCCAGCAGTTTGGGTATTTCAGAGACCCAGTACTTC. It yields the protein CASSLGISETQYF.

This clone was found a few times. The chain carries TRBV7-9 and TRBJ2-3; TRBD2 matches 13 bases. Germline loops: CDR1 SEHNR, CDR2 FQNEAQ (reference sequence). The CDR3 consists of 15 residues. The V and J ends lost 5 bases and 5 bases, in that order; junction bases with no gene match: 4. CDR3 bases: TGTGCCAGCAGCCTGGGGACTAGCGGGGAAGATACGCAGTATTTT. It specifies CASSLGTSGEDTQYF.

The chain carries TRBV28 and TRBJ2-3; weak D call: TRBD1 (6 bases). V lost 5 bases and J lost 1, with 13 bases in between. This CDR3 region has 15 residues. CDR1 and CDR2 (germline): MDHEN, SYDVKM. The CDR3 loop is CASSPGVGGTDTQYF. In DNA, the CDR3 is TGTGCCAGCAGTCCAGGGGTGGGAGGCACAGATACGCAGTATTTT. The full variable domain, with the rest looked up from reference TRBV28 and TRBJ2-3, is DVKVTQSSRYLVKRTGEKVFLECVQDMDHENMFWYRQDPGLGLRLIYFSYDVKMKEKGDIPEGYSVSREKKERFSLILESASTNQTSMYLCASSPGVGGTDTQYFGPGTRLTVL.

V is TRBV28 and J is TRBJ2-7; 12 bases match TRBD2. The germline CDR1 and CDR2 sequences are MDHEN and SYDVKM. The CDR3 has 16 residues. V lost 1 base to trimming and J lost 4 bases; unmatched junction nucleotides: 5. This CDR3 is CASSLLGTSGPYEQYF. Here the CDR3 DNA reads TGTGCCAGCAGTTTATTAGGGACTAGCGGGCCTTACGAGCAGTACTTC.

Notes on this clone: The sample carries other DNA sequences with the same CDR3. The chain links TRBV6-2 or TRBV6-3 to TRBJ2-7; the match to TRBD1 covers 10 bases. This CDR3 comprises 14 residues. The V gene end was trimmed by 1 base and the J gene end by 6 bases; junction bases not matched to a gene: 3. Germline V gene sequence: CDR1 MNHEY, CDR2 SVGEGT. The CDR3 region has the DNA TGTGCCAGCAGTTACTATGGGACAGGGGCCGAGCAGTACTTC. Protein sequence: CASSYYGTGAEQYF.

This rearrangement joins TRBV5-1 to TRBJ2-7; TRBD1 is a possible D gene (6 bases). The germline V gene encodes CDR1 SGHRS and CDR2 YFSETQ. V was pared by 0 bases and J by 2 bases, with 18 bases between. The CDR3 is 17 residues long. In nucleotides, the CDR3 is TGCGCCAGCAGCTTGGCCATTAGCTCAGGGGTTCCCTACGAGCAGTACTTC. Translation: CASSLAISSGVPYEQYF.

The chain couples TRBV6-1 to TRBJ2-3, with D perhaps TRBD2 (5 bases). Trimming removed 4 bases from V and 5 bases from J, with 22 bases in between. The CDR3 is 17 residues long. The germline CDR1 and CDR2 sequences are MNHNS and SASEGT. CDR3 DNA sequence: TGTGCCAGCAGTGCCGGAAGGTCAGAGGGCCGGAGAGATACGCAGTATTTT. Encoded protein: CASSAGRSEGRRDTQYF.

DNA of the CDR3: TGTGCCACCCTCGACAGGGGCGACCTGTTGAACACTGAAGCTTTCTTT. Encoded protein: CATLDRGDLLNTEAFF. The V call is TRBV10-3, the J call TRBJ1-1, with TRBD1 identical over 8 bases. The CDR3 covers 16 residues. The ends lost 10 bases at V and 0 bases at J; junction bases unmatched: 13. CDR1 and CDR2 from the germline V gene are ENHRY and SYGVKD.

The genes are TRBV19 and TRBJ2-7; TRBD1 matches at 12 bases. The CDR3 length is 16 residues. Germline trimming cut 7 bases from V and 6 bases from J; bases unmatched to any gene: 13. Germline V gives CDR1 LNHDA, CDR2 SQIVND (reference sequence). CDR3 residues: CASNPRWGQGASEQYF. CDR3 DNA sequence: TGTGCCAGTAACCCCCGATGGGGACAGGGGGCAAGCGAGCAGTACTTC.

V and J are TRBV24-1 and TRBJ2-5; 11 positions match TRBD1. Unmatched junction bases numbered 4, after V lost 4 bases and J lost 4 bases. The CDR3 totals 15 residues. The V gene's germline CDR1 is KGHDR and CDR2 SFDVKD. CDR3 sequence (DNA): TGTGCCACCAGTGAAACCGGGACAGGGGGAGAGACCCAGTACTTC. Protein: CATSETGTGGETQYF.